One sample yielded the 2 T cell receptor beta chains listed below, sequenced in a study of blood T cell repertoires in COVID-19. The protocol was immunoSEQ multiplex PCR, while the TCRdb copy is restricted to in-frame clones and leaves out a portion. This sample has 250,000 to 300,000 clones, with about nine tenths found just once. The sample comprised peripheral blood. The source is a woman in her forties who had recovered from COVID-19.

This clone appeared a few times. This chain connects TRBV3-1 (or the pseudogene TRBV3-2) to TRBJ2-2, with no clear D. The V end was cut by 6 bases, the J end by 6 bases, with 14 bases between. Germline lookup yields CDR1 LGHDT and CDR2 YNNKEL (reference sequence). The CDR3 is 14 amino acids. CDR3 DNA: TGTGCCAGCAGAGGTCCCAACCTAGCCGGGGAGCTGTTTTTT. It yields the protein CASRGPNLAGELFF.

The CDR3 sequence: CASSSTSGASGELFF. The CDR3 DNA follows: TGCGCCAGCAGCTCTACTAGCGGAGCCTCGGGGGAGCTGTTTTTT. The chain has TRBV5-1 and TRBJ2-2; 8 positions agree with TRBD2. V dropped 3 bases and J dropped 8; count of bases not matched to a gene: 9. Germline V CDR1 and CDR2: SGHRS, YFSETQ. The CDR3 extends over 15 amino acids.